This is a list of T cell receptor beta chains from one sample in a study of somatic mutations in cytotoxic T cells in rheumatoid arthritis. TCRdb's table, derived via immunoSEQ multiplex PCR, lists solely in-frame clones and lacks some. Here the sample spans 20,000 to 25,000 clones, about four fifths being singletons. What was sequenced was CD8+ T cells sorted from blood. All receptors come from an adult with rheumatoid arthritis. Each CDR3 is given with its conserved first and last residue. The D gene is left open where the match is weak. Expanded clones get a size class; other rows say once, few or many, or leave the size out.

v_call	d_call	clone_size	j_call	cdr3_aa	cdr3_nt
TRBV28	TRBD1	-	TRBJ1-1	CASSPTSDRDTEAFF	TGTGCCAGCAGCCCGACCTCCGACAGGGACACTGAAGCTTTCTTT
TRBV13	-	-	TRBJ2-1	CASSLYGRGYNEQFF	TGTGCCAGCAGCTTATACGGACGGGGCTACAATGAGCAGTTCTTC
TRBV6-5	-	few	TRBJ2-7	CASSYSNTAPSYEQYF	TGTGCCAGCAGTTACTCGAACACCGCTCCCTCCTACGAGCAGTACTTC
TRBV19	TRBD1	-	TRBJ1-4	CASSMRGQGNEKLFF	TGTGCCAGTAGTATGAGGGGACAGGGTAATGAAAAACTGTTTTTT
TRBV4-1	TRBD2	few	TRBJ2-5	CASSLGREGLSQETQYF	TGCGCCAGCAGCCTAGGAAGGGAGGGGCTTAGCCAAGAGACCCAGTACTTC
TRBV4-1	-	-	TRBJ2-1	CASSPGPNSYNEQFF	TGCGCCAGCAGCCCGGGACCTAACTCCTACAATGAGCAGTTCTTC
TRBV6-5	-	-	TRBJ2-1	CASSYRESGNEQFF	TGTGCCAGCAGTTACCGGGAATCCGGCAATGAGCAGTTCTTC
TRBV5-1	-	-	TRBJ1-1	CASSSQRVNTEAFF	TGCGCCAGCAGCTCTCAGAGGGTGAACACTGAAGCTTTCTTT
TRBV6-1	-	-	TRBJ2-5	CASSPPGETWETQYF	TGTGCCAGCAGTCCCCCGGGAGAGACGTGGGAGACCCAGTACTTC
TRBV5-1	TRBD1	-	TRBJ1-2	CASSWDSYGYTF	TGCGCCAGCAGCTGGGACAGCTATGGCTACACCTTC
TRBV6-1	TRBD1	-	TRBJ1-5	CASRGGDWRPQHF	TGTGCCAGCCGAGGGGGCGACTGGCGTCCCCAGCATTTT
TRBV2	TRBD1	-	TRBJ1-2	CASSELPTGAEYGYTF	TGTGCCAGCAGTGAATTGCCAACAGGGGCCGAGTATGGCTACACCTTC
TRBV2	-	-	TRBJ2-1	CASKGFGNEQFF	TGTGCCAGCAAAGGTTTCGGCAATGAGCAGTTCTTC
TRBV18	TRBD2	once	TRBJ2-3	CASSPPPPGGADTQYF	TGTGCCAGCTCACCACCGCCGCCGGGAGGCGCAGATACGCAGTATTTT
TRBV4-1	-	-	TRBJ2-7	CASSQYGTGDGEQYF	TGCGCCAGCAGCCAATATGGGACGGGAGACGGCGAGCAGTACTTC
TRBV7-8	-	-	TRBJ2-7	CASSSSGTVTYEQYF	TGTGCCAGCAGCTCATCCGGGACGGTGACCTACGAGCAGTACTTC
TRBV25-1	TRBD1	-	TRBJ1-2	CASGLGQGNGYTF	TGTGCCAGCGGCCTCGGACAGGGTAATGGCTACACCTTC
TRBV5-6	TRBD1	-	TRBJ2-3	CASSATGGITDTQYF	TGTGCCAGCAGCGCGACAGGGGGTATCACAGATACGCAGTATTTT
TRBV6-5	-	-	TRBJ1-5	CASSRLDSNQPQHF	TGTGCCAGCAGTCGTTTAGATAGCAATCAGCCCCAGCATTTT
TRBV7-6	-	-	TRBJ1-1	CASSLWDGAMNTEAFF	TGTGCCAGCAGCTTATGGGACGGGGCCATGAACACTGAAGCTTTCTTT
TRBV6-1	-	-	TRBJ2-3	CASSEGGGGVTDTQYF	TGTGCCAGCAGTGAAGGGGGCGGAGGGGTCACAGATACGCAGTATTTT
TRBV11-2	TRBD1	-	TRBJ1-5	CAQTGYLTGGDVQPQHF	TGTGCCCAAACGGGCTACCTAACAGGGGGTGATGTTCAGCCCCAGCATTTT
TRBV19	TRBD1	-	TRBJ1-1	CASSPRDRAYTEAFF	TGTGCCAGTAGTCCACGGGACAGGGCGTACACTGAAGCTTTCTTT
TRBV9	-	-	TRBJ2-3	CASSNRDTPTDTQYF	TGTGCCAGCAGCAACCGGGACACCCCCACAGATACGCAGTATTTT
TRBV5-1	-	-	TRBJ1-2	CASSPATSGYTF	TGCGCCAGCAGCCCAGCCACTTCGGGCTACACCTTC
TRBV10-3	-	-	TRBJ2-1	CAIGGLADNEQFF	TGTGCCATCGGGGGGCTAGCGGACAATGAGCAGTTCTTC
TRBV7-8	-	-	TRBJ2-6	CASSLSGAGANVLTF	TGTGCCAGCAGCTTATCGGGGGCTGGGGCCAACGTCCTGACTTTC
TRBV6-5	TRBD1	-	TRBJ1-1	CASSQTTGMGTEAFF	TGTGCCAGCAGTCAAACGACAGGGATGGGAACTGAAGCTTTCTTT
TRBV5-6	-	-	TRBJ2-7	CASSLIRTDEQYF	TGTGCCAGCAGCTTGATAAGGACGGACGAGCAGTACTTC
TRBV6-1	-	-	TRBJ2-5	CASSGGQSRFQETQYF	TGTGCCAGCAGTGGCGGACAGTCTCGATTCCAAGAGACCCAGTACTTC
TRBV29-1	TRBD1	-	TRBJ2-7	CSVGTGSSYEQYF	TGCAGCGTTGGGACAGGGAGCTCCTACGAGCAGTACTTC
TRBV5-1	-	-	TRBJ2-1	CASSFGNNEQFF	TGCGCCAGCAGCTTTGGGAACAATGAGCAGTTCTTC
TRBV4-1	-	-	TRBJ2-5	CASSQDGGRQETQYF	TGCGCCAGCAGCCAAGATGGGGGGCGGCAAGAGACCCAGTACTTC
TRBV29-1	TRBD1	few	TRBJ1-2	CSVANAGGYNYGYTF	TGCAGCGTTGCCAATGCAGGGGGATATAACTATGGCTACACCTTC
TRBV27	-	-	TRBJ1-1	CASSSIGGAGAEAFF	TGTGCCAGCAGTTCCATCGGGGGCGCGGGCGCTGAAGCTTTCTTT
TRBV29-1	-	-	TRBJ2-2	CSVVGVLNTGELFF	TGCAGCGTTGTCGGGGTACTGAACACCGGGGAGCTGTTTTTT
TRBV5-6	-	-	TRBJ2-2	CASSLLENTGELFF	TGTGCCAGCAGCTTGCTTGAGAACACCGGGGAGCTGTTTTTT
TRBV27	-	-	TRBJ2-1	CASSLSNGPSYNEQFF	TGTGCCAGCAGTTTATCGAACGGTCCCTCGTACAATGAGCAGTTCTTC
TRBV11-3	TRBD1	-	TRBJ2-7	CASSPTGADEQYF	TGTGCCAGCAGCCCAACAGGGGCGGACGAGCAGTACTTC
TRBV7-6	-	-	TRBJ1-3	CASSAPGGPGNTIYF	TGTGCCAGCAGCGCCCCCGGGGGGCCGGGAAACACCATATATTTT
TRBV7-6	-	-	TRBJ1-5	CASSLDGSNQPQHF	TGTGCCAGCAGCTTGGACGGAAGCAATCAGCCCCAGCATTTT
TRBV6-6	-	-	TRBJ1-1	CASSYSWARDEAFF	TGTGCCAGCAGTTACTCCTGGGCCAGGGATGAAGCTTTCTTT
TRBV27	-	-	TRBJ2-4	CASSLQARLNIQYF	TGTGCCAGCAGTTTACAGGCCCGGTTAAACATTCAGTACTTC
TRBV7-8	-	-	TRBJ2-1	CASSSGFRRNEQFF	TGTGCCAGCAGCTCCGGGTTTAGAAGGAATGAGCAGTTCTTC
TRBV7-6	-	-	TRBJ1-1	CASSLGMGGGSNTEAFF	TGTGCCAGCAGCTTAGGGATGGGAGGGGGATCGAACACTGAAGCTTTCTTT
TRBV7-9	-	-	TRBJ1-2	CASSPPTVIYGYTF	TGTGCCAGCAGCCCTCCGACAGTCATCTATGGCTACACCTTC
TRBV6-6	TRBD2	-	TRBJ2-1	CASSYSLASYEQFF	TGTGCCAGCAGTTACTCACTAGCGTCCTATGAGCAGTTCTTC
TRBV9	-	-	TRBJ1-2	CASSVGGARTYGYTF	TGTGCCAGCAGCGTGGGGGGAGCCCGGACCTATGGCTACACCTTC
TRBV5-1	TRBD1	-	TRBJ2-7	CASSFSGTGVYEQYF	TGCGCCAGCAGCTTTTCCGGGACAGGGGTCTACGAGCAGTACTTC
TRBV6-5	-	-	TRBJ1-4	CASSMLGARYEKLFF	TGTGCCAGCAGTATGTTGGGGGCGAGGTATGAAAAACTGTTTTTT